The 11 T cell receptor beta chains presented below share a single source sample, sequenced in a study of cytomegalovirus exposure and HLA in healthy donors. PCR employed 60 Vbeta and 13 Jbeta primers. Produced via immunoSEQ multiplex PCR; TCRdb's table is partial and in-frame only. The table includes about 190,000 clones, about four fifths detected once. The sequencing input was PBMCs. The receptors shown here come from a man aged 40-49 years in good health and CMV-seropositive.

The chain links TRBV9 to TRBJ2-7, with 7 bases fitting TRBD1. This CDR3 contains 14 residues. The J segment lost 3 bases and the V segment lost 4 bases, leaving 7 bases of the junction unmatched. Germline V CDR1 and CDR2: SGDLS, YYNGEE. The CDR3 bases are TGTGCCAGCAGCTCTGGGACAGCGAGCTACGAGCAGTACTTC. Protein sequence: CASSSGTASYEQYF. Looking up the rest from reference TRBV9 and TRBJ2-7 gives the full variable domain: DSGVTQTPKHLITATGQRVTLRCSPRSGDLSVYWYQQSLDQGLQFLIQYYNGEERAKGNILERFSAQQFPDLHSELNLSSLELGDSALYFCASSSGTASYEQYFGPGTRLTVT.

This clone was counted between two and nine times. The CDR3 loop is CASSTKQGRPQHF. The CDR3, as DNA: TGTGCCAGTAGTACGAAACAGGGGCGGCCCCAGCATTTT. The chain couples TRBV19 to TRBJ1-5; TRBD1 aligns across 7 bases. The germline V gene encodes CDR1 LNHDA and CDR2 SQIVND (reference sequence). The CDR3 sequence is 13 residues long. Germline trimming cut 4 bases from V and 9 bases from J; bases unmatched to any gene: 6.

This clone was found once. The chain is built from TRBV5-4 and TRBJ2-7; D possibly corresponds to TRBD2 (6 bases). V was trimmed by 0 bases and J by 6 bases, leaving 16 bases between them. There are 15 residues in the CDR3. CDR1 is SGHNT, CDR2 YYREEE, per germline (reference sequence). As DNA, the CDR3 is TGTGCCAGCAGCTTGGATCGGGGGAATAACGGCGAGCAGTACTTC. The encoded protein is CASSLDRGNNGEQYF.

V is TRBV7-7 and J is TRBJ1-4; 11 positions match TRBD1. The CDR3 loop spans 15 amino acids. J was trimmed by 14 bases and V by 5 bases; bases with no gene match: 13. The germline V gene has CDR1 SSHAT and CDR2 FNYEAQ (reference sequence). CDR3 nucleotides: TGTGCCAGCAGCCCCGGACAGGGGGCGAATAGTAAGCTGTTTTTT. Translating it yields CASSPGQGANSKLFF.

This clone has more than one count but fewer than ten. The CDR3 region is CASSYAGTGSNQPQHF. The CDR3, as DNA: TGTGCCAGCAGCTACGCGGGGACAGGTTCCAATCAGCCCCAGCATTTT. This chain links TRBV5-5 with TRBJ1-5, with 8 bases lining up with TRBD1. V shed 3 bases, J shed 3 bases, and the junction held 8 bases outside the gene matches. The CDR3 runs to 16 residues. Germline V gene sequence: CDR1 SGHKS, CDR2 YYEKEE (reference sequence). Full variable domain (outside the CDR3, taken from reference TRBV5-5 and TRBJ1-5): DAGVTQSPTHLIKTRGQQVTLRCSPISGHKSVSWYQQVLGQGPQFIFQYYEKEERGRGNFPDRFSARQFPNYSSELNVNALLLGDSALYLCASSYAGTGSNQPQHFGDGTRLSIL.

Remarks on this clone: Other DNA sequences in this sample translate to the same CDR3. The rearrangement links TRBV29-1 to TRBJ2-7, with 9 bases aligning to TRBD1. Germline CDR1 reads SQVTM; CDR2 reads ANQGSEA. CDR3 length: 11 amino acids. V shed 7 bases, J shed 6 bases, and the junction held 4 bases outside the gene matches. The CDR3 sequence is CSADRGGEQYF. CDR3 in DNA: TGCAGCGCCGACAGGGGGGGCGAGCAGTACTTC.

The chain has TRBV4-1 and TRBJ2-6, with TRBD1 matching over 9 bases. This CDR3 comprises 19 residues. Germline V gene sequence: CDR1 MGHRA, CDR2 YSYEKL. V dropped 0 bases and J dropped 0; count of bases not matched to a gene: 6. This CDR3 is CASSQDKGTGYSGANVLTF. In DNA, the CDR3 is TGCGCCAGCAGCCAAGATAAAGGGACAGGGTACTCTGGGGCCAACGTCCTGACTTTC.

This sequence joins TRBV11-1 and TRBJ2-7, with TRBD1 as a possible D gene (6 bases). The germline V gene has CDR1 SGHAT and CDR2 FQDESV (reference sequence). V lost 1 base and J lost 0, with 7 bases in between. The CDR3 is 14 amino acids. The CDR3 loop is CASSLGQVSYEQYF. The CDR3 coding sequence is TGTGCCAGCAGCTTAGGACAGGTCTCCTACGAGCAGTACTTC.

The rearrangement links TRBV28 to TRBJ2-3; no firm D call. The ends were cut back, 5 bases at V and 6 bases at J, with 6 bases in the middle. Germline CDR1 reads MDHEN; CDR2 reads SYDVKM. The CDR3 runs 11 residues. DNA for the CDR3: TGTGCCAGCAGTCCTACCGATACGCAGTATTTT. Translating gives CASSPTDTQYF.

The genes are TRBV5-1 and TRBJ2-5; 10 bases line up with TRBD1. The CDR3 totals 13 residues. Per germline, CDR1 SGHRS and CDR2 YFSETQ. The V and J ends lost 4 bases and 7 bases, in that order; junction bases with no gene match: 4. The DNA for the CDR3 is TGCGCCAGCAGCGGGCGGGACAGGGGGACCCAGTACTTC. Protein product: CASSGRDRGTQYF.

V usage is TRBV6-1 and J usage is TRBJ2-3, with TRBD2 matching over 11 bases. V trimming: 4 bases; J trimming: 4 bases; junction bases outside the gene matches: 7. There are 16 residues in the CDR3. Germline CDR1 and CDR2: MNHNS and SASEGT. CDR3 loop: CASSGRLAGFADTQYF. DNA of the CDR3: TGTGCCAGCAGTGGTCGACTAGCGGGATTCGCAGATACGCAGTATTTT.